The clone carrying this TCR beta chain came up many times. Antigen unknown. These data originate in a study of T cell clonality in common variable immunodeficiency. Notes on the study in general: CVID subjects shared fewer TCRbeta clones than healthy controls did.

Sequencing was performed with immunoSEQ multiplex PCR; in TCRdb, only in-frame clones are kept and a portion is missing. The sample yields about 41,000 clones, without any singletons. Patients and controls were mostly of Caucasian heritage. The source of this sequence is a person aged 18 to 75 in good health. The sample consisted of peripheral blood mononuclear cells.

The CDR3 reads CAISRTGDNQPQHF. The sequenced part of the CDR3 DNA is TGTGCCATCAGTCGGACAGGCGATAATCAGCCC. The rearrangement joins TRBV10-3 to TRBJ1-5, with 7 bases matching TRBD1. The CDR3 end is not reached by the read, which stops 3 residues before it; the germline J gene fills it in. Germline lookup yields CDR1 ENHRY and CDR2 SYGVKD. After removal of 5 bases from V and 4 bases from J, the junction contained 5 bases not matched to a gene. The CDR3 runs 14 residues.